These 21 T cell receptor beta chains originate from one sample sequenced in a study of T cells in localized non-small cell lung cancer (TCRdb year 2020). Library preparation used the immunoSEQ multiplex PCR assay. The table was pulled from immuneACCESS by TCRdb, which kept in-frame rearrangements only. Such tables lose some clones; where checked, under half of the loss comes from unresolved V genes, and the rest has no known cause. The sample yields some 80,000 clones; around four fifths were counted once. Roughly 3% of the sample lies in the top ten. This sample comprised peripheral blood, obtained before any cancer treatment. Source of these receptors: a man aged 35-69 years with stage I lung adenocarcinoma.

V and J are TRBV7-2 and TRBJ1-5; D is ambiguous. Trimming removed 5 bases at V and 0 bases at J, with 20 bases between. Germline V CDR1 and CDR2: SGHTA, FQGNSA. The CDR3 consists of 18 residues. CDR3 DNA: TGTGCCAGCAGCCACCCCGGGCCAAAAACCTATAGCAATCAGCCCCAGCATTTT. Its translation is CASSHPGPKTYSNQPQHF.

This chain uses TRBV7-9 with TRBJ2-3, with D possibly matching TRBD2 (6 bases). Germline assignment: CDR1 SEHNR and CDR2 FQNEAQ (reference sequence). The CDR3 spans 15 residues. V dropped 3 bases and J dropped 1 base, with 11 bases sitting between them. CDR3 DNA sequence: TGTGCCAGCAGCTTCGTAGCGGCCGGCACAGATACGCAGTATTTT. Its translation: CASSFVAAGTDTQYF.

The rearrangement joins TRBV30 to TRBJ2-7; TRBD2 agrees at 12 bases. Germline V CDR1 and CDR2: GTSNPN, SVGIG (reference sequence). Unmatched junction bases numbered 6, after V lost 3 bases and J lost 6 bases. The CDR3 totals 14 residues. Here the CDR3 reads CAWSGGLAGSEQYF. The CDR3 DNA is TGTGCCTGGAGCGGGGGACTAGCGGGTTCCGAGCAGTACTTC.

In DNA, the CDR3 is TGTGCCAGCAGCTTTATGGCAGATACGCAGTATTTT. It specifies CASSFMADTQYF. The J gene is TRBJ2-3, the V gene TRBV7-2; no clear D. In germline, CDR1 is SGHTA, CDR2 FQGNSA. The V gene lost 3 bases and the J gene lost 4 bases, with 5 bases spanning the gap. The CDR3 runs to 12 residues.

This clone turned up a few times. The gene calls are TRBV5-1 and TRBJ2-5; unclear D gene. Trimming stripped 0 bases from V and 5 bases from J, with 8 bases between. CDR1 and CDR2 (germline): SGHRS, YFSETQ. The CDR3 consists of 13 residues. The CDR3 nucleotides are TGCGCCAGCAGCTTGGGTCCCCCGGAGACCCAGTACTTC. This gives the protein CASSLGPPETQYF.

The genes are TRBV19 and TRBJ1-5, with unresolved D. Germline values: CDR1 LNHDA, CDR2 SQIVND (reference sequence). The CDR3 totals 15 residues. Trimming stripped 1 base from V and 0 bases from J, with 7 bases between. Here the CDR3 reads CASSIGGFSNQPQHF. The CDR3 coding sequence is TGTGCCAGTAGTATAGGTGGTTTTAGCAATCAGCCCCAGCATTTT. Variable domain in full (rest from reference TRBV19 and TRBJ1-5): DGGITQSPKYLFRKEGQNVTLSCEQNLNHDAMYWYRQDPGQGLRLIYYSQIVNDFQKGDIAEGYSVSREKKESFPLTVTSAQKNPTAFYLCASSIGGFSNQPQHFGDGTRLSIL.

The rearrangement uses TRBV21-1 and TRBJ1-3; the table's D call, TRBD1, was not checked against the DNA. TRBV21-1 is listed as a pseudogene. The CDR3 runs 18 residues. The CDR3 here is CASSAPGQGSFSGNTIYF. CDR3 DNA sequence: TGTGCCAGCAGCGCGCCGGGACAGGGCTCCTTTTCTGGAAACACCATATATTTT.

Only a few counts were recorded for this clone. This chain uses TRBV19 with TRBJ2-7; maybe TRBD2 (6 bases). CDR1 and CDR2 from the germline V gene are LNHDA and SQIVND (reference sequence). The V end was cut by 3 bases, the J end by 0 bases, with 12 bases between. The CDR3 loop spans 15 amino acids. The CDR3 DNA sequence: TGTGCCAGTAGTATGGACTGGCGGGGCTCCTACGAGCAGTACTTC. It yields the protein CASSMDWRGSYEQYF.

CDR3 nucleotide sequence: TGTGCCAGCAGTGAGCCGGGACAGATTAACTACCAAGAGACCCAGTACTTC. It specifies CASSEPGQINYQETQYF. V usage is TRBV6-1 and J usage is TRBJ2-5, with 7 bases aligning to TRBD1. This CDR3 contains 17 residues. Germline CDR1 reads MNHNS; CDR2 reads SASEGT. V lost 3 bases to trimming and J lost 0 bases; unmatched junction nucleotides: 10.

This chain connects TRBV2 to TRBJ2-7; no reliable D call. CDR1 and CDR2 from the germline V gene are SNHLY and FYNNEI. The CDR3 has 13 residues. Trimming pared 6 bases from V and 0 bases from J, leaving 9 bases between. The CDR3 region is CASRVGYSYEQYF. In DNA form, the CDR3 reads TGTGCCAGCAGGGTGGGGTACTCCTACGAGCAGTACTTC.

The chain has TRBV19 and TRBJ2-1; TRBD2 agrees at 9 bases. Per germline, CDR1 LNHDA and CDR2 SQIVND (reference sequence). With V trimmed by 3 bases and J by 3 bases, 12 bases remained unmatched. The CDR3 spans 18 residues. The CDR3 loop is CASSITPGSGRVYNEQFF. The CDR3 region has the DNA TGTGCCAGTAGTATTACGCCCGGTAGCGGGAGAGTCTACAATGAGCAGTTCTTC.

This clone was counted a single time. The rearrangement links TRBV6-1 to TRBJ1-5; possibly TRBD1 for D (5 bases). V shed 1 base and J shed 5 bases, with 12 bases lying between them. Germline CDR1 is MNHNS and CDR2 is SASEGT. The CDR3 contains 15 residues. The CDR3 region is CASSEVGDGYQPQHF. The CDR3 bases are TGTGCCAGCAGTGAAGTCGGGGACGGGTATCAGCCCCAGCATTTT.

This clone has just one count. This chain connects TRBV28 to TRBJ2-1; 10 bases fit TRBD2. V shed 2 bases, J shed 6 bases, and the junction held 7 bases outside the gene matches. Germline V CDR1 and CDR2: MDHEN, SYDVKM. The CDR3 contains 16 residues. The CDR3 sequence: CASSLELAGRANEQFF. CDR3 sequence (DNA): TGTGCCAGCAGTTTAGAACTAGCGGGACGGGCCAATGAGCAGTTCTTC.

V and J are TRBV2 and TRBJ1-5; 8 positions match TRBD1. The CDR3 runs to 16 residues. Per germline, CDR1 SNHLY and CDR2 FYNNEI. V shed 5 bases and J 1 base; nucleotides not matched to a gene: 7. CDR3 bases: TGTGCCAGCAGTCTCTACGGACAGGGAAGCAATCAGCCCCAGCATTTT. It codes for CASSLYGQGSNQPQHF.

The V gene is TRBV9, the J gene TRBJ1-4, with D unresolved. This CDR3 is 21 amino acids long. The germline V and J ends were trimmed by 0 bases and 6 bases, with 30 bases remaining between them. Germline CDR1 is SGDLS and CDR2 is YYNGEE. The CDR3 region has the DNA TGTGCCAGCAGCGTAGAAGGTCATGTTGGTGTAGGTGACGTACGGGATGAAAAACTGTTTTTT. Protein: CASSVEGHVGVGDVRDEKLFF.

CDR3 in amino acids: CASSLKKGALGNEQFF. The CDR3 region has the DNA TGTGCCAGCAGCCTAAAAAAGGGGGCTCTGGGGAATGAGCAGTTCTTC. The chain carries TRBV13 and TRBJ2-1; 7 bases line up with TRBD1. The length of the CDR3 is 16 residues. Germline loops: CDR1 PRHDT, CDR2 FYEKMQ (reference sequence). V gave up 5 bases and J gave up 7 bases; unmatched junction bases: 14.

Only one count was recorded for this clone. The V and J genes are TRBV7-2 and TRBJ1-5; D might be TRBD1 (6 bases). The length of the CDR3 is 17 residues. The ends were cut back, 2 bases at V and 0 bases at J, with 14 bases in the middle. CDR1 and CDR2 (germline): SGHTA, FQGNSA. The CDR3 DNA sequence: TGTGCCAGCAGCTTAAGGGGGGGATCCATTAGCAATCAGCCCCAGCATTTT. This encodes CASSLRGGSISNQPQHF.

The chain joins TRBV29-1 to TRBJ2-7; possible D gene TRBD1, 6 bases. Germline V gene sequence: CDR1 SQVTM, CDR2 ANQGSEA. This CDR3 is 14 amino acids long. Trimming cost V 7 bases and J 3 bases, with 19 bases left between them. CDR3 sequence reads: CSAARDRSSYEQYF. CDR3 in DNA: TGCAGCGCCGCAAGAGACAGGAGTAGCTACGAGCAGTACTTC.

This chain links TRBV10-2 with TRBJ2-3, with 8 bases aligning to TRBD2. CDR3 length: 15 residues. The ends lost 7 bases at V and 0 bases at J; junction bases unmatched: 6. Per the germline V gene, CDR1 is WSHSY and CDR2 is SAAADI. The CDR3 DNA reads TGCGCCAGCACTGATAGCGGGATTAGCACAGATACGCAGTATTTT. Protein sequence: CASTDSGISTDTQYF.

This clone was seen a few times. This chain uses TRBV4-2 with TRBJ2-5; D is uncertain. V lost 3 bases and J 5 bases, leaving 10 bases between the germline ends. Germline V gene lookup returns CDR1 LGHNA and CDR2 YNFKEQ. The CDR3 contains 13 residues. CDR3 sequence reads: CASSHLPLETQYF. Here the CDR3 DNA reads TGTGCCAGCAGCCATCTTCCCCTGGAGACCCAGTACTTC.

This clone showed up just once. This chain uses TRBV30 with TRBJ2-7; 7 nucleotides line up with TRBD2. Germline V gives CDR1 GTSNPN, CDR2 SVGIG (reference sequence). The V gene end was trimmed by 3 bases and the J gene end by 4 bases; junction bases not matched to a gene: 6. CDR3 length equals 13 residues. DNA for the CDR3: TGTGCCTGGAGCCGGGCGGGAGCGTACGAGCAGTACTTC. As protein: CAWSRAGAYEQYF.